This TCR beta chain was identified in a study of CD8 T cells in Susac syndrome. RNA, at 0.5 to 1 ug, was reverse transcribed with random hexamers. Via MiXCR, TCRdb re-called the immunoSEQ multiplex PCR reads, giving one row per CDR3 protein. Of about 80,000 distinct CDR3 sequences in the sample, around 94% were seen once. The ends were cut back, 0 bases at V and 5 bases at J, with 11 bases in the middle. Looked up from germline, CDR1 is SGDLS and CDR2 is YYNGEE. The CDR3 is made up of 15 amino acids. Study-level findings and limits: The number of individuals included in the study's TCR sequencing and HLA analysis was acknowledged as relatively small.

Sequencing of TCR beta was carried out in blood CD8+ and CD4+ T cells. A remark on this clonotype: Antigen unknown.

The TCR originated in a human donor with Susac syndrome. The chain joins TRBV9 to TRBJ2-2; D unresolved. Source material: CD8+ T cells from PBMCs. Here the CDR3 DNA reads TGTGCCAGCAGCGTAGAAGACTCCTTAACCGGGGAGCTGTTTTTT. It codes for CASSVEDSLTGELFF.